The entry below describes one T cell receptor beta chain. With 60 Vbeta and 13 Jbeta primers, the PCR was carried out. TCRdb keeps only in-frame clones here, not all; method: immunoSEQ multiplex PCR. The table has over 85,000 clones, under 75% seen once; the top ten hold 1.2%. This sample is part of a study of cytomegalovirus exposure and HLA in healthy donors. Study summary: A data release that came early held 80 million or so unique TCRs from HLA-typed donors.

This CDR3 has 14 residues. Trimming cost V 6 bases and J 8 bases; bases outside gene matches: 9. Germline V gene sequence: CDR1 MRHNA, CDR2 SNTAGT. The TCR sequence derives from a female donor in good health and CMV-seronegative. The chain couples TRBV6-4 to TRBJ1-5; 8 nucleotides match TRBD1. What was sequenced was PBMCs. The CDR3 nucleotides read TGTGCCAGCAGCGCACAGGGGGGGTCGGAGCCCCAGCATTTT. It is translated as CASSAQGGSEPQHF.